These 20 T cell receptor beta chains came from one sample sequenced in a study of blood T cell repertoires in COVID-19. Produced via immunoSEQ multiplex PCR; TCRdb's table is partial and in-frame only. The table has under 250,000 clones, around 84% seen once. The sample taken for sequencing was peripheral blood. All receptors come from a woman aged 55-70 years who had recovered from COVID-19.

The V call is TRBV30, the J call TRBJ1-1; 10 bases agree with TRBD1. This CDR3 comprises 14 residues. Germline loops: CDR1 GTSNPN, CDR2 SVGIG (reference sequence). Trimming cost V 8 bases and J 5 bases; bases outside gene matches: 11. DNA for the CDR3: TGTGCCGGAATTACCGGGACAGGGGTTACTGAAGCTTTCTTT. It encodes CAGITGTGVTEAFF. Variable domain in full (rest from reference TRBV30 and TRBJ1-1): SQTIHQWPATLVQPVGSPLSLECTVEGTSNPNLYWYRQAAGRGLQLLFYSVGIGQISSEVPQNLSASRPQDRQFILSSKKLLLSDSGFYLCAGITGTGVTEAFFGQGTRLTVV.

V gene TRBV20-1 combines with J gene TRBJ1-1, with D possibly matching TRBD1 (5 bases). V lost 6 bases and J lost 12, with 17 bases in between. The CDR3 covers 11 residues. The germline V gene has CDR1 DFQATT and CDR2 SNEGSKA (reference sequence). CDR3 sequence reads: CSATGTPVPFF. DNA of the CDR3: TGCAGTGCGACCGGGACTCCGGTTCCTTTCTTT.

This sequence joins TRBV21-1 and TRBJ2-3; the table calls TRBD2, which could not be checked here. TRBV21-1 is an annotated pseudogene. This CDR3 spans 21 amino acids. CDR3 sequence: CASSHGSPGGGSYEYTDTQYF. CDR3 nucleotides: TGTGCCAGCAGCCATGGTTCCCCCGGGGGGGGCTCCTATGAATACACAGATACGCAGTATTTT.

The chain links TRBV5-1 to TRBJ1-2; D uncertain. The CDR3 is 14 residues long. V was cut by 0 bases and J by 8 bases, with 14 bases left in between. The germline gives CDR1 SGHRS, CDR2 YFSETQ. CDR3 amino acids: CASSLVRGSDGYTF. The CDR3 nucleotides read TGCGCCAGCAGCTTGGTCCGGGGTAGCGACGGCTACACCTTC.

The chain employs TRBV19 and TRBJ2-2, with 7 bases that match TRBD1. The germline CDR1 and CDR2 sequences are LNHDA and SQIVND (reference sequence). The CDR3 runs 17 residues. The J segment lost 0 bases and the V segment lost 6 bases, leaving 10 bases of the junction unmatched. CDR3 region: CASSKGQLYTNTGELFF. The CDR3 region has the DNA TGTGCCAGTAGCAAGGGACAGCTCTACACGAACACCGGGGAGCTGTTTTTT.

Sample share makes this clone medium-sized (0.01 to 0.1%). The CDR3 spells CASSTPGGVGGYTF. The CDR3 DNA reads as TGTGCCAGTAGTACACCCGGGGGAGTTGGCGGCTACACCTTC. The chain recombines TRBV19 with TRBJ1-2, with D possibly TRBD1 on 5 matching bases. The CDR3 is made up of 14 amino acids. Germline CDR1 is LNHDA and CDR2 is SQIVND (reference sequence). V dropped 4 bases and J dropped 8 bases, with 17 bases sitting between them.

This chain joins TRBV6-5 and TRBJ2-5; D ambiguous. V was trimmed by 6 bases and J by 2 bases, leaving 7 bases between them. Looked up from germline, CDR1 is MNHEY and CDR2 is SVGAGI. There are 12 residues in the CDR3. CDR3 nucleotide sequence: TGTGCCAGCAGGTGGGCGCAAGAGACCCAGTACTTC. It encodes CASRWAQETQYF.

CDR3 loop: CASSHRLTSYEQYF. CDR3 bases: TGTGCCAGCAGCCACCGACTAACCTCCTACGAGCAGTACTTC. The rearrangement uses TRBV3-1 (or the pseudogene TRBV3-2) and TRBJ2-7, with a tentative D call TRBD2 (5 bases). Trimming stripped 3 bases from V and 0 bases from J, with 9 bases between. CDR1 is LGHDT, CDR2 YNNKEL, per germline (reference sequence). The CDR3 is made up of 14 amino acids.

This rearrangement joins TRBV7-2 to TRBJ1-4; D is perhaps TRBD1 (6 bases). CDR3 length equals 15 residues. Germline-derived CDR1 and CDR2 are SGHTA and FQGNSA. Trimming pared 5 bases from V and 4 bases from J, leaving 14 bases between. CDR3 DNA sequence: TGTGCCAGCAGCAAAACACAGGGACATAATGAAAAACTGTTTTTT. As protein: CASSKTQGHNEKLFF. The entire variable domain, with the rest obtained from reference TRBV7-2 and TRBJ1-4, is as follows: GAGVSQSPSNKVTEKGKDVELRCDPISGHTALYWYRQSLGQGLEFLIYFQGNSAPDKSGLPSDRFSAERTGGSVSTLTIQRTQQEDSAVYLCASSKTQGHNEKLFFGSGTQLSVL.

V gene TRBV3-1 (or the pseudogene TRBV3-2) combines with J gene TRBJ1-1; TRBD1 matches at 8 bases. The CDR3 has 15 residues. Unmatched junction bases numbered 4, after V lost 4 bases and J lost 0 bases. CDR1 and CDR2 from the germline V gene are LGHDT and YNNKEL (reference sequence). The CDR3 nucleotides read TGTGCCAGCAGCCCTGGGACAGGTCTGAACACTGAAGCTTTCTTT. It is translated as CASSPGTGLNTEAFF.

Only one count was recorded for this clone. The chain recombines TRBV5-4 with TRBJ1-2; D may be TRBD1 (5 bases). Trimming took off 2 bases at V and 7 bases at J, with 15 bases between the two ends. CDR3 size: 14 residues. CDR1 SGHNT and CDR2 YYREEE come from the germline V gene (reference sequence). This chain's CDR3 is CASSLLQGSRGYTF. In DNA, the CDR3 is TGTGCCAGCAGCTTATTGCAGGGCTCCCGTGGCTACACCTTC.

DNA for the CDR3: TGTGCCAGCAGCTTGTGGGGCGAGGATTTTGATGAAGCTTTCTTT. It specifies CASSLWGEDFDEAFF. This chain links TRBV5-8 with TRBJ1-1, with a possible D match to TRBD1 (5 bases). The CDR3 has 15 amino acids. V was pared by 1 base and J by 7 bases, with 17 bases between. Looked up from germline, CDR1 is SGHTS and CDR2 is YDEGEE.

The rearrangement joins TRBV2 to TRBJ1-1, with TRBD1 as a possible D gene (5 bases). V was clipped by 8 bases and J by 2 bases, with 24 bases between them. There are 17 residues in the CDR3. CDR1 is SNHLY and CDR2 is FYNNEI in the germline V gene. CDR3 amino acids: CASGRPSGLVVNTEAFF. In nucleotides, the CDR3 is TGTGCCAGCGGCCGGCCCTCAGGGCTCGTAGTTAACACTGAAGCTTTCTTT.

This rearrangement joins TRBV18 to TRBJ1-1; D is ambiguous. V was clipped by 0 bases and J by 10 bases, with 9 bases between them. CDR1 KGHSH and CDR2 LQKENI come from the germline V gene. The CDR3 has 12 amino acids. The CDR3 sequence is CASSPPGRGAFF. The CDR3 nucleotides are TGTGCCAGCTCACCACCGGGTCGGGGAGCTTTCTTT.

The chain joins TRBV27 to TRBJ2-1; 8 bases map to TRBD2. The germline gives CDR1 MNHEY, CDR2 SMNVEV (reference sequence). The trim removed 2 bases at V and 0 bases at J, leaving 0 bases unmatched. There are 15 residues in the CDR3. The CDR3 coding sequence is TGTGCCAGCAGTTTAGCGGGGGGCTCCTACAATGAGCAGTTCTTC. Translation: CASSLAGGSYNEQFF.

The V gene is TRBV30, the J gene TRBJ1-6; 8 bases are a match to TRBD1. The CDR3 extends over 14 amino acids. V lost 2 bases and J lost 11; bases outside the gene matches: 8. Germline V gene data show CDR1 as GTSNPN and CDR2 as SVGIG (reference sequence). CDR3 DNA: TGTGCCTGGAGTCTTAGGACAGGGAATCCACCCCTCCACTTT. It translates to CAWSLRTGNPPLHF.

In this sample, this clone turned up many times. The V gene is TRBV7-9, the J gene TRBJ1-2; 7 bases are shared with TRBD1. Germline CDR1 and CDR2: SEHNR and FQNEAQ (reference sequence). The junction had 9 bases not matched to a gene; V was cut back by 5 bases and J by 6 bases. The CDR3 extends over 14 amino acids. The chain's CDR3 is CASSLRQGSDGYTF. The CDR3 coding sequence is TGTGCCAGCAGCCTACGACAGGGTAGCGATGGCTACACCTTC.

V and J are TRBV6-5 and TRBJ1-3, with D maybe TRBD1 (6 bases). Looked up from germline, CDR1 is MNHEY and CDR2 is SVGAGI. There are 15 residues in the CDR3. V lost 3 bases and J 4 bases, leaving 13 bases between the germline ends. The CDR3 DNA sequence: TGTGCCAGCAGTTATCTCCACAGGGAGGGAAACACCATATATTTT. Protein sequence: CASSYLHREGNTIYF.

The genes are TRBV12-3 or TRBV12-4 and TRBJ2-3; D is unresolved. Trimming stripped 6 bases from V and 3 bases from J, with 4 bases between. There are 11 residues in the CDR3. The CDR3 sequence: CASSQTDTQYF. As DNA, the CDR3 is TGTGCCAGCAGCCAGACAGATACGCAGTATTTT.

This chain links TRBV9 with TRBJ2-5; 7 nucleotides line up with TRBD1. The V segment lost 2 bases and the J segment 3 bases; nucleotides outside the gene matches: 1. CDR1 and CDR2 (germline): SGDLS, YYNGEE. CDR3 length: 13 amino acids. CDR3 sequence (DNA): TGTGCCAGCAGCGTCGACAGGGAAGAGACCCAGTACTTC. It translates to CASSVDREETQYF.